Below, one TCR beta chain is given with its context. Its antigen remains unidentified. CDR3 length equals 13 residues. V dropped 11 bases and J dropped 1 base, with 14 bases sitting between them. The V gene's germline CDR1 is SEHNR and CDR2 FQNEAQ (reference sequence). This specimen comes from a study of cytomegalovirus exposure and HLA in healthy donors. Looking at the study overall: Of around 400 genotyped donors, 81% grouped in the Caucasian-associated ancestry cluster.

General study findings and limits: The classifier reportedly diagnosed cytomegalovirus status with high specificity and sensitivity.

PCR employed 60 Vbeta and 13 Jbeta primers. Profiled with immunoSEQ multiplex PCR; TCRdb holds only in-frame clones, not every one. The sample includes 95,000 to 100,000 clones, 75% of them seen just once. This clonotype was obtained from a man aged 50-59 years in good health and CMV-seronegative. This sequence joins TRBV7-9 and TRBJ1-1, with D possibly matching TRBD1 (5 bases). The material sequenced was PBMCs. The CDR3 spells CAVRDLKNTEAFF. The CDR3 DNA sequence: TGTGCCGTCCGGGACTTAAAGAACACTGAAGCTTTCTTT. The whole variable domain, remainder taken from reference TRBV7-9 and TRBJ1-1, is DTGVSQNPRHKITKRGQNVTFRCDPISEHNRLYWYRQTLGQGPEFLTYFQNEAQLEKSRLLSDRFSAERPKGSFSTLEIQRTEQGDSAMYLCAVRDLKNTEAFFGQGTRLTVV.